Sequencing of this TCR beta chain was carried out in a study of cytomegalovirus exposure and HLA in healthy donors. The PCR was carried out with 60 Vbeta primers and 13 Jbeta primers. Only in-frame clones appear in the TCRdb table, and some are missing; sequencing was by immunoSEQ multiplex PCR. The table shows over 65,000 clones, with over 70% occurring only once. The sequenced sample was PBMCs. The clonotype comes from a man aged 55-75 years in good health and CMV-seropositive.

The CDR3 region has the DNA TGTGCCAGCAGCCCGCCGGGAGACACTGAAGCTTTCTTT. It encodes CASSPPGDTEAFF. The rearrangement joins TRBV7-9 to TRBJ1-1; D unclear. The CDR3 has 13 residues. CDR1 and CDR2 from the germline V gene are SEHNR and FQNEAQ (reference sequence). Trimming removed 5 bases from V and 3 bases from J, with 10 bases in between.